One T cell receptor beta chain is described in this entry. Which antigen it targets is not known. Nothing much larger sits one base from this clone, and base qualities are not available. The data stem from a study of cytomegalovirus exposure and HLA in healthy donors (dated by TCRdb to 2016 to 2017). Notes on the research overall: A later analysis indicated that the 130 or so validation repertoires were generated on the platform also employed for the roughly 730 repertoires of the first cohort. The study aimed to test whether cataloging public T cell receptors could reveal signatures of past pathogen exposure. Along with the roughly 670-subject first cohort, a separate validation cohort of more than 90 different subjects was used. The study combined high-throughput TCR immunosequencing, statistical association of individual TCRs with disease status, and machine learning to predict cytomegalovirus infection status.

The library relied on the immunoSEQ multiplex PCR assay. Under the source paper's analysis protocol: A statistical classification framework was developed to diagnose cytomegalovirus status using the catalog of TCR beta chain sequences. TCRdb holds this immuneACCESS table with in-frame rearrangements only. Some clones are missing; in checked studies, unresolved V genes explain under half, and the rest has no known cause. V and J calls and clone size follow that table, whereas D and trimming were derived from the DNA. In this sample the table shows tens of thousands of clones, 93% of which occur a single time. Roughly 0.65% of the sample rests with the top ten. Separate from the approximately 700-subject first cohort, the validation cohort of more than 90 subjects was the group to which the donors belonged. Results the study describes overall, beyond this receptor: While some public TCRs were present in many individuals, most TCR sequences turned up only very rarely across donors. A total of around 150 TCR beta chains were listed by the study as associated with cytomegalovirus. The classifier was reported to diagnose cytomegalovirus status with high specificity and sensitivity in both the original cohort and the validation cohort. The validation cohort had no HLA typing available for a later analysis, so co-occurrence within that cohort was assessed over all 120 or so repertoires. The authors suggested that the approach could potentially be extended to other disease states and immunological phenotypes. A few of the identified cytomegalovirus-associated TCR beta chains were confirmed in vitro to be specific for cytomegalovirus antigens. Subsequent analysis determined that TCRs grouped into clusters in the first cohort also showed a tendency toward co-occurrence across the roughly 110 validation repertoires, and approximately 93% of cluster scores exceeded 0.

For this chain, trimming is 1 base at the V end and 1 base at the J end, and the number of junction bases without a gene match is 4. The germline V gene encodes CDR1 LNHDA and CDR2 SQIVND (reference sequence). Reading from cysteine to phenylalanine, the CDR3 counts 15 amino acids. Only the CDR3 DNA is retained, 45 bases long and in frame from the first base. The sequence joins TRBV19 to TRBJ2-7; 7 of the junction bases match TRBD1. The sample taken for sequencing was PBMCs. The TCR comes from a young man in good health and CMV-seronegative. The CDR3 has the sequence CASSIVRGQSYEQYF. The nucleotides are TGTGCCAGTAGTATAGTAAGGGGACAGTCCTACGAGCAGTACTTC.